The text below deals with one T cell receptor beta chain. Its target is not known. The sequenced template was cDNA made from the entire isolated RNA. Naive, central memory and regulatory T cell samples produced a mean of approximately 3.6 million reads. Sequencing used immunoSEQ multiplex PCR; TCRdb keeps in-frame clones, though not all of them. The sample shows 900,000 or so clones, roughly a sixth of them seen only once. One heparinised blood draw, averaging about 0.11 L, came from each donor. Based on CD45RO/CCR7/CD25/CD127/CD95/CD27, CD4+ regulatory, stem cell-like memory, naive and central memory cells were sorted. This entry is derived from a study of beta chain features in type 1 diabetes. Overall study results and limits: In type 1 diabetes patients, VDJ junctions had fewer insertions; deletions at these junctions were more frequent.

Sequencing input: naive CD4+ T cells from blood. This TCR came from a woman under 30 in good health.

The CDR3: CSALVNEQFF. The CDR3 DNA reads as TGCAGTGCTCTTGTAAATGAGCAGTTCTTC. The V gene is TRBV20-1, the J gene TRBJ2-1; D call uncertain. Trimming pared 5 bases from V and 7 bases from J, leaving 6 bases between. Germline assignment: CDR1 DFQATT and CDR2 SNEGSKA (reference sequence). The CDR3 contains 10 residues.